Sequencing of this T cell receptor beta chain was carried out in a study of CD8 T cells in Susac syndrome. With V trimmed by 7 bases and J by 4 bases, 5 bases remained unmatched. This CDR3 has 13 amino acids. Germline assignment: CDR1 SQVTM and CDR2 ANQGSEA. After extraction with the RNeasy kit, roughly 0.45 to 1 ug of the RNA was reverse transcribed using random hexamers. Multiplex PCR with immunoSEQ amplified the TCR beta CDR3 across 54 Vbeta and 13 Jbeta. One entry per CDR3 protein results from TCRdb running MiXCR on the immunoSEQ multiplex PCR reads. The sample consists of under 200,000 distinct CDR3 sequences, 85% to 95% of them appearing once. The study sequenced TCR beta in blood CD8+ and CD4+ T cells. TEMRA cells were FACS-enriched, unlike CD8+ and CD4+ T cells, which were negatively isolated.

The receptor comes from a human donor in good health. The sample was CD4+ T cells from PBMCs. The V and J genes are TRBV29-1 and TRBJ1-4; 8 bases align to TRBD1. The DNA of the CDR3 is TGCAGCGCCACGGACAGGGATAATGAAAAACTGTTTTTT. Protein sequence: CSATDRDNEKLFF.